This section outlines one T cell receptor (beta chain) sequence together with its context. TCRdb's table, derived via immunoSEQ multiplex PCR, lists solely in-frame clones and lacks some. The sample includes 1.6 million or so clones, roughly 96% seen only once; the top ten take over 1%. This specimen belongs to a study of shared clonotypes between healthy human individuals. CDR1 is MDHEN and CDR2 is SYDVKM in the germline V gene. The CDR3 length is 12 residues. V gave up 2 bases and J gave up 9 bases, with 8 bases separating them. The gene calls are TRBV28 and TRBJ2-1; possible D gene TRBD2, 5 bases. The material sequenced was naive CD4+ T cells sorted from blood. Documented subset: CD45RA+ positively selected. The sequence derives from a man in his thirties or forties in good health. The CDR3 nucleotides read TGTGCCAGCAGTTTAGGTGGAGGTGAGCAGTTCTTC. It translates to CASSLGGGEQFF.